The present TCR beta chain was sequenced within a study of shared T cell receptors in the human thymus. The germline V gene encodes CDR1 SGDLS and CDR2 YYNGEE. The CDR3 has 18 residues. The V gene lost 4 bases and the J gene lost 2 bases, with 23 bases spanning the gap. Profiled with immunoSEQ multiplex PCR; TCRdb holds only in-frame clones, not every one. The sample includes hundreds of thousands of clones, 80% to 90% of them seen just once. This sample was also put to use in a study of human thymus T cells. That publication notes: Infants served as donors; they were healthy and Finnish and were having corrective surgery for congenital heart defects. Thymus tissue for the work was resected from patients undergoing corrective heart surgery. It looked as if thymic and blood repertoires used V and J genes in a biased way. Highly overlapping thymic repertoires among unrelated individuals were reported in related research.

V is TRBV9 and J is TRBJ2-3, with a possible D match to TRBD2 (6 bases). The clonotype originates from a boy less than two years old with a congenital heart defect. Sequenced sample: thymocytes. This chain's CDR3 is CASSPRRVYWASTDTQYF. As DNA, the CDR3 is TGTGCCAGCAGCCCCCGGAGGGTCTACTGGGCTTCCACAGATACGCAGTATTTT.